What follows are 2 T cell receptor beta chains derived from one specimen sequenced in a study of beta chain features in type 1 diabetes. Investigators reverse transcribed all isolated RNA, so they sequenced expressed TCRB transcripts. Measured with immunoSEQ multiplex PCR; TCRdb has only the in-frame clones, and not every one. This table holds around 340,000 clones, roughly a fifth found once. Sample: naive CD4+ T cells from blood. The source of these receptors is a woman between 18 and 29 years old in good health.

This clone appeared a few times. The V and J genes are TRBV7-2 and TRBJ2-3; D possibly corresponds to TRBD2 (5 bases). With 1 base removed from V and 7 bases from J, the gap between germline ends came to 12 bases. The CDR3 extends over 14 amino acids. The V gene's germline CDR1 is SGHTA and CDR2 FQGNSA. CDR3: CASSLGQEVNTQYF. The CDR3 DNA sequence: TGTGCCAGCAGCTTAGGGCAGGAGGTGAATACGCAGTATTTT.

This rearrangement joins TRBV5-1 to TRBJ1-5; TRBD1 matches 9 bases. Germline loops: CDR1 SGHRS, CDR2 YFSETQ. The junction had 8 bases not matched to a gene; V was cut back by 4 bases and J by 6 bases. The CDR3 spans 15 residues. CDR3 coding DNA: TGCGCCAGCAGCCCGGGACAGGGTGGAAGTCAGCCCCAGCATTTT. This translates into CASSPGQGGSQPQHF.